These T cell receptor beta chains were read from a single sample in a study of graft-versus-host responses after intestinal transplantation. Data came from immunoSEQ multiplex PCR; TCRdb stores just in-frame clones and leaves some out. Of tens of thousands of clones detected, over 90% appear once; the ten largest clones hold 21%. For these TCRs, the target antigens are not known. The sample was unstimulated CD8+ T cells sorted from spleen or lymph node cells, taken before transplant. The source is a human donor who was the organ donor for an intestinal transplant. CDR3s include the opening cysteine and the closing phenylalanine or tryptophan. The D gene is left open where the match is weak. Rows may omit the clone size; those that give it use once, few, many or a size class.

d_gene	v_gene	j_gene	abundance	CDR3aa	CDR3nt
TRBD1	TRBV27	TRBJ2-2	.	CASNPRGLTGELFF	TGTGCCAGTAACCCCAGGGGGTTAACCGGGGAGCTGTTTTTT
TRBD2	TRBV28	TRBJ2-7	.	CASSFLAGVHEQYF	TGTGCCAGCAGTTTTCTAGCGGGAGTTCACGAGCAGTACTTC
.	TRBV4-1	TRBJ2-7	few	CASSSRAGHEQYF	TGCGCCAGCAGCTCCCGGGCAGGGCACGAGCAGTACTTC
TRBD1	TRBV6-6	TRBJ1-6	.	CASSYSTGGNNSPLHF	TGTGCCAGCAGTTACTCGACAGGGGGGAATAATTCACCCCTCCACTTT
.	TRBV7-9	TRBJ2-5	.	CASSLSVAVQETQYF	TGTGCCAGCAGCTTATCGGTGGCTGTCCAAGAGACCCAGTACTTC
.	TRBV5-4	TRBJ2-3	.	CASTRRQASTDTQYF	TGTGCCAGCACCCGACGACAGGCCAGCACAGATACGCAGTATTTT
.	TRBV9	TRBJ2-3	.	CASSGLGSSTDTQYF	TGTGCCAGCAGCGGTTTGGGGTCCTCCACAGATACGCAGTATTTT
TRBD1	TRBV4-3	TRBJ2-7	.	CASSRWGQGFHEQYF	TGCGCCAGCAGCCGGTGGGGACAGGGGTTCCACGAGCAGTACTTC
.	TRBV7-8	TRBJ2-1	once	CASSSHGDGHNEQFF	TGTGCCAGCAGCTCCCATGGGGACGGTCACAATGAGCAGTTCTTC
TRBD1	TRBV9	TRBJ1-3	.	CASSSTGTGKGNTIYF	TGTGCCAGCAGCAGCACCGGGACAGGGAAAGGAAACACCATATATTTT
.	TRBV28	TRBJ1-1	.	CASSPRREVNTEAFF	TGTGCCAGCAGTCCGAGGAGAGAAGTGAACACTGAAGCTTTCTTT
.	TRBV5-4	TRBJ2-2	.	CASSWTTGELFF	TGTGCCAGCAGCTGGACCACCGGGGAGCTGTTTTTT
TRBD1	TRBV4-3	TRBJ1-1	.	CASSLQGGDTEAFF	TGCGCCAGCAGCCTCCAGGGGGGCGACACTGAAGCTTTCTTT
.	TRBV19	TRBJ2-7	.	CASSAGLGLYEQYF	TGTGCCAGTAGTGCCGGACTTGGCCTCTACGAGCAGTACTTC
.	TRBV9	TRBJ2-1	.	CASSASLGVSQFF	TGTGCCAGCAGCGCCTCCTTGGGGGTTTCCCAGTTCTTC
.	TRBV27	TRBJ2-5	.	CASTRGGGTQETQYF	TGTGCCAGCACCCGGGGAGGCGGGACTCAAGAGACCCAGTACTTC
.	TRBV5-6	TRBJ1-6	.	CASKIYSSSYNSPLHF	TGTGCCAGTAAGATTTACAGTAGCTCCTATAATTCACCCCTCCACTTT
.	TRBV5-4	TRBJ1-6	.	CASSFGENSPLHF	TGTGCCAGCAGCTTCGGCGAAAATTCACCCCTCCACTTT
TRBD2	TRBV27	TRBJ2-7	.	CASSLVAGGPYEQYF	TGTGCCAGCAGTTTAGTTGCGGGAGGCCCCTACGAGCAGTACTTC
.	TRBV4-1	TRBJ2-7	.	CASRKTLGDEQYF	TGCGCCAGCAGAAAGACGCTGGGCGACGAGCAGTACTTC
TRBD2	TRBV6-4	TRBJ2-2	.	CASSEFYLWEGHNTGELFF	TGTGCCAGCAGTGAATTTTATTTGTGGGAGGGCCATAACACCGGGGAGCTGTTTTTT
.	TRBV28	TRBJ1-1	.	CASCGGGPSMDTEAFF	TGTGCCAGTTGCGGGGGTGGGCCGTCAATGGACACTGAAGCTTTCTTT
TRBD2	TRBV27	TRBJ2-3	.	CASSLGLAGGLVNTDTQYF	TGTGCCAGCAGTTTAGGACTAGCGGGAGGCCTGGTTAACACAGATACGCAGTATTTT
TRBD1	TRBV4-3	TRBJ1-4	few	CASSQEGRGPGVLFF	TGCGCCAGCAGCCAAGAGGGGAGGGGGCCGGGAGTGCTGTTTTTT
.	TRBV28	TRBJ1-3	.	CASSPQGFGYGNTIYF	TGTGCCAGCAGCCCCCAGGGGTTTGGGTATGGAAACACCATATATTTT
.	TRBV9	TRBJ2-3	.	CASSVAGGHADTQYF	TGTGCCAGCAGCGTAGCGGGGGGCCACGCAGATACGCAGTATTTT
TRBD1	TRBV28	TRBJ2-7	few	CASSQRTGREQYF	TGCGCCAGCAGCCAAAGGACAGGACGCGAGCAGTACTTC
.	TRBV6-4	TRBJ2-1	.	CASSDLNEQFF	TGTGCCAGCAGTGACCTCAATGAGCAGTTCTTC
.	TRBV27	TRBJ1-4	.	CASSLVGGGFEKLFF	TGTGCCAGCAGTTTGGTCGGGGGAGGGTTTGAAAAACTGTTTTTT
.	TRBV27	TRBJ2-3	.	CASSLWTASTDTQYF	TGTGCCAGCAGTTTATGGACGGCTAGCACAGATACGCAGTATTTT
TRBD2	TRBV4-3	TRBJ2-7	.	CASSQASGSSYEQYF	TGCGCCAGCAGCCAGGCTAGCGGAAGCTCCTACGAGCAGTACTTC
TRBD2	TRBV9	TRBJ2-1	.	CASSGGLVKVYNEQFF	TGTGCCAGCAGCGGAGGACTAGTTAAGGTATACAATGAGCAGTTCTTC
TRBD2	TRBV6-1	TRBJ2-4	once	CASSEAFRTSGRVAKNIQYF	TGTGCCAGCAGTGAAGCCTTTAGGACTAGCGGGAGGGTAGCCAAAAACATTCAGTACTTC
TRBD1	TRBV5-3	TRBJ2-7	.	CARSLARDSHYEKYF	TGTGCCAGAAGCTTGGCCCGGGACAGTCACTACGAGAAGTACTTC
.	TRBV5-1	TRBJ2-1	.	CASSLATSGEQFF	TGCGCCAGCAGCTTGGCTACTAGTGGCGAGCAGTTCTTC
.	TRBV28	TRBJ2-5	.	CASSLGDGGLAETQYF	TGTGCCAGCAGTTTAGGGGATGGGGGGTTGGCAGAGACCCAGTACTTC
.	TRBV4-2	TRBJ2-4	.	CASSQDWGDTLSTKNIQYF	TGTGCCAGCAGCCAAGATTGGGGGGACACACTCTCGACCAAAAACATTCAGTACTTC
.	TRBV15	TRBJ2-7	.	CASPRRAISYEQYF	TGTGCCTCACCCCGTCGGGCCATCTCCTACGAGCAGTACTTC
.	TRBV2	TRBJ1-1	.	CASSEGGMNTEAFF	TGTGCCAGCAGTGAAGGGGGAATGAACACTGAAGCTTTCTTT
.	TRBV5-8	TRBJ1-1	.	CASSVYTEAFF	TGTGCCAGCAGCGTGTACACTGAAGCTTTCTTT
.	TRBV29-1	TRBJ2-7	.	CSVLGGIGSYEQYF	TGCAGCGTTCTCGGGGGAATTGGCTCCTACGAGCAGTACTTC
.	TRBV5-4	TRBJ1-4	.	CASSGGDATNEKLFF	TGTGCCAGCAGCGGAGGGGATGCCACTAATGAAAAACTGTTTTTT
TRBD1	TRBV6-5	TRBJ2-5	.	CASSPGGQETQYF	TGTGCCAGCAGTCCAGGGGGCCAAGAGACCCAGTACTTC
TRBD2	TRBV7-8	TRBJ2-7	.	CASSLESGRGFGEQYF	TGTGCCAGCAGCTTAGAAAGCGGGAGAGGGTTCGGAGAGCAGTACTTC
.	TRBV28	TRBJ1-5	.	CASSLRAVAVYSNQPQHF	TGTGCCAGCAGTTTAAGGGCAGTCGCGGTGTATAGCAATCAGCCCCAGCATTTT
TRBD2	TRBV4-1	TRBJ2-1	.	CASSPNNLLTSGNNEQFF	TGCGCCAGCAGCCCCAATAACCTCCTTACTAGCGGTAATAATGAGCAGTTCTTC
TRBD1	TRBV7-6	TRBJ2-7	.	CASSQTGGIDEQYF	TGTGCCAGCAGCCAGACAGGGGGAATCGACGAGCAGTACTTC
TRBD1	TRBV2	TRBJ1-2	.	CASSARTGGPYGYTF	TGTGCCAGCAGCGCTAGGACAGGGGGCCCCTATGGCTACACCTTC
TRBD2	TRBV7-3	TRBJ2-2	once	CASSLGLAGVINTGELFF	TGTGCCAGCAGCTTAGGACTAGCGGGAGTTATAAACACCGGGGAGCTGTTTTTT
TRBD2	TRBV4-1	TRBJ2-1	.	CASSQVLAGGRNEQFF	TGCGCCAGCAGCCAAGTCCTAGCGGGAGGTCGGAATGAGCAGTTCTTC
TRBD1	TRBV27	TRBJ1-1	.	CASSLSRGGTEAFF	TGTGCCAGCAGTTTATCCAGGGGGGGCACTGAAGCTTTCTTT
.	TRBV5-1	TRBJ2-2	.	CASSLVAEGPGELFF	TGCGCCAGCAGCTTGGTAGCGGAGGGGCCAGGGGAGCTGTTTTTT
TRBD1	TRBV4-1	TRBJ2-7	.	CASSPGQGGYEQYF	TGCGCCAGCAGCCCAGGACAGGGGGGCTACGAGCAGTACTTC
.	TRBV4-3	TRBJ2-1	.	CASSQDSGGGSYNEQFF	TGCGCCAGCAGCCAAGATTCCGGAGGTGGGTCCTACAATGAGCAGTTCTTC
.	TRBV5-5	TRBJ2-7	.	CASRPFTGSSYEQYF	TGTGCCAGCCGCCCCTTCACAGGGAGCTCCTACGAGCAGTACTTC
.	TRBV6-5	TRBJ2-7	.	CASSLARSYEQYF	TGTGCCAGCTCTCTAGCGAGGTCCTACGAGCAGTACTTC
TRBD2	TRBV9	TRBJ2-7	.	CASSPRAGPGRLAGDEQYF	TGTGCCAGCAGCCCACGTGCGGGCCCAGGTCGACTAGCGGGAGACGAGCAGTACTTC
.	TRBV21-1	TRBJ2-7	.	CASSKQGPFKTHYEQYF	TGTGCCAGCAGCAAACAGGGTCCCTTCAAAACCCATTACGAGCAGTACTTC
TRBD1	TRBV10-1	TRBJ2-1	once	CASIQTGDYNEQFF	TGCGCCAGTATACAGACAGGGGACTACAATGAGCAGTTCTTC